This record concerns one T cell receptor beta chain sequence. The data belong to a study of blood T cell repertoires in COVID-19. Study at large: The samples span acute and convalescent COVID-19 from the United States, Italy and Spain.

Data came from immunoSEQ multiplex PCR; TCRdb stores just in-frame clones and leaves some out. The sample has 85,000 to 100,000 clones, approximately 84% seen once. The trim removed 1 base at V and 1 base at J, leaving 7 bases unmatched. This CDR3 is built from 18 residues. The germline V gene has CDR1 SGHNT and CDR2 YENEEA. Material for sequencing was peripheral blood. The rearrangement uses TRBV11-3 and TRBJ1-3; the match to TRBD1 covers 10 bases. This clonotype was sampled from a woman aged 55-70 years with acute or convalescent COVID-19. This CDR3 is CASSLARTGGSSGNTIYF. In nucleotides, the CDR3 is TGTGCCAGCAGCTTAGCACGGACAGGGGGTTCTTCTGGAAACACCATATATTTT.